The clone carrying this T cell receptor (beta chain) showed up just a few times. Each CDR3 protein gets one entry after TCRdb re-called the 5' RACE reads with MiXCR. The table lists 55,000 to 75,000 distinct CDR3 sequences, roughly an eighth of them singletons. This sample stems from a study of early T cells in non-severe SARS-CoV-2 infection. Study overall: Bulk RNA taken from unsorted whole blood was sequenced, leaving chains unpaired.

The V segment lost 6 bases and the J segment 1 base; nucleotides outside the gene matches: 9. Germline CDR1 reads KGHSH; CDR2 reads LQKENI. This CDR3 is 17 amino acids long. The TCR sequence derives from an adult who was a healthcare worker with PCR-confirmed SARS-CoV-2 infection or an uninfected control (not recorded which). The sequencing sample was made of whole blood. This chain links TRBV18 with TRBJ1-1; 12 positions agree with TRBD1. The CDR3 nucleotides are TGTGCCAGCTCTCCGAAGGGACAGGGGGCCAGGAACACTGAAGCTTTCTTT. Translated, it gives CASSPKGQGARNTEAFF.